Each of the 9 T cell receptor beta chains below was sequenced from the same sample in a study of blood T cell repertoires in COVID-19. Using immunoSEQ multiplex PCR, the repertoire was profiled, and TCRdb retains in-frame clones only, with some absent. The sample records around 380,000 clones, roughly four fifths being singletons. Sequenced material: peripheral blood. These receptor sequences come from a human donor with acute or convalescent COVID-19. The donor label of this sample is uncertain.

V usage is TRBV5-4 and J usage is TRBJ2-2; 14 bases agree with TRBD2. V was pared by 3 bases and J by 6 bases, with 1 base of the junction left unmatched. The CDR3 has 15 amino acids. Germline V CDR1 and CDR2: SGHNT, YYREEE (reference sequence). CDR3 amino acids: CASSWGLAGAGELFF. The CDR3 bases are TGTGCCAGCAGCTGGGGACTAGCGGGAGCCGGGGAGCTGTTTTTT.

V usage is TRBV2 and J usage is TRBJ2-6, with unresolved D. Germline values: CDR1 SNHLY, CDR2 FYNNEI. The CDR3 runs 14 residues. V was pared by 11 bases and J by 0 bases, with 11 bases between. In DNA form, the CDR3 reads TGTGCCGGCCATGGTACCTCTGGGGCCAACGTCCTGACTTTC. Translation: CAGHGTSGANVLTF.

A word on this clone: Germline is not matched at one junction end, which may reflect a read error. This chain connects TRBV2 to TRBJ1-2; D is ambiguous. CDR3 length equals 11 residues. Germline lookup yields CDR1 SNHLY and CDR2 FYNNEI. CDR3 sequence (DNA): TGTGCCAGCAGTCAATATGAGATTAGCAACTTC. This codes for CASSQYEISNF. The full variable domain, its missing parts supplied by reference TRBV2 and TRBJ1-2, is EPEVTQTPSHQVTQMGQEVILRCVPISNHLYFYWYRQILGQKVEFLVSFYNNEISEKSEIFDDQFSVERPDGSNFTLKIRSTKLEDSAMYFCASSQYEISNFGSGTRLTVV.

J is TRBJ2-1 and V is TRBV4-2; TRBD2 matches 9 bases. This CDR3 comprises 15 residues. V shed 0 bases, J shed 6 bases, and the junction held 3 bases outside the gene matches. The germline gives CDR1 LGHNA, CDR2 YNFKEQ. This CDR3 reads CASSQELLAGNEQFF. The CDR3 DNA is TGTGCCAGCAGCCAAGAACTACTAGCGGGCAATGAGCAGTTCTTC.

The chain carries TRBV27 and TRBJ2-7; 7 nucleotides match TRBD1. The CDR3 runs to 13 residues. V gave up 7 bases and J gave up 3 bases; unmatched junction bases: 6. The germline gives CDR1 MNHEY, CDR2 SMNVEV (reference sequence). This CDR3 reads CASKSGQRYEQYF. The CDR3 DNA reads TGTGCCAGCAAATCGGGACAGCGCTACGAGCAGTACTTC.

The chain carries TRBV10-3 and TRBJ1-1; D is undetermined. There are 13 residues in the CDR3. The germline V gene has CDR1 ENHRY and CDR2 SYGVKD. The V and J ends lost 3 bases and 7 bases respectively, with 12 bases between them. The CDR3 region is CAISEGGKDEAFF. The CDR3 DNA reads TGTGCCATCAGTGAAGGAGGGAAGGATGAAGCTTTCTTT.

The gene calls are TRBV30 and TRBJ1-2; 9 nucleotides agree with TRBD1. The J segment lost 4 bases and the V segment lost 1 base, leaving 7 bases of the junction unmatched. Germline CDR1 is GTSNPN and CDR2 is SVGIG (reference sequence). The CDR3 runs 15 residues. CDR3 nucleotides: TGTGCCTGGAGTGCACAGGGGGCCGGAGTCTATGGCTACACCTTC. Protein product: CAWSAQGAGVYGYTF.

This chain links TRBV6-5 with TRBJ2-7, with 9 nucleotides matching TRBD1. Germline V CDR1 and CDR2: MNHEY, SVGAGI. V shed 6 bases, J shed 2 bases, and the junction held 8 bases outside the gene matches. The CDR3 extends over 15 amino acids. CDR3 loop: CASRDRTGAPYEQYF. The DNA for the CDR3 is TGTGCCAGCAGAGACCGGACAGGGGCCCCCTACGAGCAGTACTTC.

CDR3 sequence: CAWSVRDNSYNEQFF. In nucleotides, the CDR3 is TGTGCCTGGAGTGTACGGGACAACTCCTACAATGAGCAGTTCTTC. The gene calls are TRBV30 and TRBJ2-1, with D possibly matching TRBD1 (6 bases). From germline, CDR1 is GTSNPN and CDR2 SVGIG (reference sequence). This CDR3 contains 15 residues. V lost 0 bases, J lost 0 bases, and 9 bases lay in between.